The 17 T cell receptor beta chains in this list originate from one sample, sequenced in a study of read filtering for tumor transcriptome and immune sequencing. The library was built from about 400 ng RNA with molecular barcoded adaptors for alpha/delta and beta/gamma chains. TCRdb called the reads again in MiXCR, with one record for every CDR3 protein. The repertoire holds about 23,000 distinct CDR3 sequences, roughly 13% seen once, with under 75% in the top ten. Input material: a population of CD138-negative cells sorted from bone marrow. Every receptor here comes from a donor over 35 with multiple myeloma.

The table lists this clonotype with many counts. Written as DNA, the CDR3 is TGCAGTGCTAGGGGGACGGCGAACACTGAAGCTTTCTTT. Protein product: CSARGTANTEAFF. This chain links TRBV20-1 with TRBJ1-1; possibly TRBD1 for D (5 bases). Germline CDR1 reads DFQATT; CDR2 reads SNEGSKA (reference sequence). This CDR3 comprises 13 residues. V lost 3 bases to trimming and J lost 1 base, with 9 bases between them.

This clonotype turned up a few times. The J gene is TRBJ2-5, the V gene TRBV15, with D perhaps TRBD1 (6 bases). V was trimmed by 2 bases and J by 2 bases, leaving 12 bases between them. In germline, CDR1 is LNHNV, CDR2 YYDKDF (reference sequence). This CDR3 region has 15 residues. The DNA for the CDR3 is TGTGCCACCAGCAGACAAGGACAGATTCAAGAGACCCAGTACTTC. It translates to CATSRQGQIQETQYF.

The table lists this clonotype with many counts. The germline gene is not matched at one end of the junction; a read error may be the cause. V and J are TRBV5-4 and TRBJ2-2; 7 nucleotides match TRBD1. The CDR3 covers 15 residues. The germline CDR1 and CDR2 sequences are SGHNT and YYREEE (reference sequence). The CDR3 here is CASSLGQKNTGELFF. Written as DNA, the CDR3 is TGTGCCAGCAGTTTGGGACAGAAGAACACCGGGGAGCTGTTTTTT.

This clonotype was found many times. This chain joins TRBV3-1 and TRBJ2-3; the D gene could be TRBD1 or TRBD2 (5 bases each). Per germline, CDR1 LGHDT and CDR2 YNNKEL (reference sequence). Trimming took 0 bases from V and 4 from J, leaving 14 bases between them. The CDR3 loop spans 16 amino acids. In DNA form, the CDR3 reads TGTGCCAGCAGCCAAGATGGGGGTTTACTGTCAGATACGCAGTATTTT. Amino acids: CASSQDGGLLSDTQYF.

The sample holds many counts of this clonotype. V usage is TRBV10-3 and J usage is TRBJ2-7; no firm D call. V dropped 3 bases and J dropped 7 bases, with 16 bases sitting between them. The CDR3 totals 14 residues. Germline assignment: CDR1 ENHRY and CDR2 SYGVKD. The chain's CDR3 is CAISDTTTTREQYF. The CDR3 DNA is TGTGCCATCAGTGACACTACTACTACGAGGGAGCAGTACTTC.

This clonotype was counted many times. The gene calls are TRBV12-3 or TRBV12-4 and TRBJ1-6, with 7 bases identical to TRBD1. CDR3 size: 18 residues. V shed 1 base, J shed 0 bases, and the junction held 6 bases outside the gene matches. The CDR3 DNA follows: TGTGCCAGCAGTTTAGGCAACAGGGGCGACTCCTATAATTCACCCCTCCACTTT. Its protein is CASSLGNRGDSYNSPLHF.

The CDR3 DNA reads as TGTGCCAGCAGTCCACCTGGTGGGAGCCCCGCACAGCCCCAGCATTTT. Protein sequence: CASSPPGGSPAQPQHF. The chain combines TRBV28 with TRBJ1-5; D is undetermined. Germline-derived CDR1 and CDR2 are MDHEN and SYDVKM. The CDR3 length is 16 residues. Deletions cut 5 bases from V and 7 bases from J, with 21 bases between.

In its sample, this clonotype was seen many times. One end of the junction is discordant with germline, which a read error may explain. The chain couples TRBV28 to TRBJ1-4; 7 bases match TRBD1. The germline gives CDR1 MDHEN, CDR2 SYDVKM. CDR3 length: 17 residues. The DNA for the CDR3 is TGTGCCAGCAGTCCTGAGAGAACAGGGGAAATTAATGAAAAACGGTTTTTT. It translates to CASSPERTGEINEKRFF.

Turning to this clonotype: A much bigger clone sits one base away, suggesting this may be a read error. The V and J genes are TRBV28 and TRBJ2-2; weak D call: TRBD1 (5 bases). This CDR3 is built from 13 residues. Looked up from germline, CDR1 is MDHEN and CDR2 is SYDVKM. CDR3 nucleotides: TGTACCAGCAGGCCCCAGGGCGGCGGGGAGCTGTTTTTT. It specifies CTSRPQGGGELFF.

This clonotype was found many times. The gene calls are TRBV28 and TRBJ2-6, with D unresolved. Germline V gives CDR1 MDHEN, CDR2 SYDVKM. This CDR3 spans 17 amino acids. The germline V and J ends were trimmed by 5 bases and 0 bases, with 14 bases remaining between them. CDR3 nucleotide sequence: TGTGCCAGCAGTATTCGGACGCGACGCTCTGGGGCCAACGTCCTGACTTTC. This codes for CASSIRTRRSGANVLTF.

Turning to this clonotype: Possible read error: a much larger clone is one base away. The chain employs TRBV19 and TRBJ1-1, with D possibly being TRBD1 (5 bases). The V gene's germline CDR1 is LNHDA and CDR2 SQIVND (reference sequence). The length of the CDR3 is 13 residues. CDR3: CASSIVPGTGAFF. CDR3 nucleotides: TGTGCCAGTAGTATAGTTCCGGGGACTGGAGCTTTCTTT.

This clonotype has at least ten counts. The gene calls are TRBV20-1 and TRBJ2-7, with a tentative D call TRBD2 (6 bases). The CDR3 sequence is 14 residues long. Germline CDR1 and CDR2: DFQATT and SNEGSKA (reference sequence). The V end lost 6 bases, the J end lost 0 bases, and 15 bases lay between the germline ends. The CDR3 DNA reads TGCAGTGCCAGAAAGACTAGTTTCTCCTACGAGCAGTACTTC. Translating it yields CSARKTSFSYEQYF.

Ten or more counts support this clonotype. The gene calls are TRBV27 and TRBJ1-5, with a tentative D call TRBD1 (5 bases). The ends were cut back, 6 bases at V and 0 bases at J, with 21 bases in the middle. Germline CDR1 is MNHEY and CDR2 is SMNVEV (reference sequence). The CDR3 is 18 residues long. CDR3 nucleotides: TGTGCCAGCAGCCCACCCGGGACGGCACTCCGTAGCAATCAGCCCCAGCATTTT. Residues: CASSPPGTALRSNQPQHF.

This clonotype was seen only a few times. The CDR3 DNA follows: TGCAGCGTACCGGGACAGCTCACAGATACGCAGTATTTT. Residues: CSVPGQLTDTQYF. This chain links TRBV29-1 with TRBJ2-3; TRBD1 agrees at 7 bases. Germline V gives CDR1 SQVTM, CDR2 ANQGSEA. With V trimmed by 6 bases and J by 2 bases, 5 bases remained unmatched. The CDR3 totals 13 residues.

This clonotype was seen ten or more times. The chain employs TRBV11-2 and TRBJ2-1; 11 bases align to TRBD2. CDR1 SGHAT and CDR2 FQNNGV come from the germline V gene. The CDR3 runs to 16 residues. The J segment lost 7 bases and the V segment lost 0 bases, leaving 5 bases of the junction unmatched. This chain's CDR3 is CASSLDIAGGRNEQFF. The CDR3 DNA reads TGTGCCAGCAGCTTAGACATAGCGGGAGGGCGTAATGAGCAGTTCTTC.

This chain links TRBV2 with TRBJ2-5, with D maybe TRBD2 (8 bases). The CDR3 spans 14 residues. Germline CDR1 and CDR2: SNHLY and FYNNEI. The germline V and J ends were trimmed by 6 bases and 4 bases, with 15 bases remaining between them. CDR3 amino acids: CASSRDSGGETQYF. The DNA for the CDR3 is TGTGCCAGCAGCCGGGACAGCGGGGGAGAGACCCAGTACTTC. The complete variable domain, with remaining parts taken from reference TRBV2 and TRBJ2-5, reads EPEVTQTPSHQVTQMGQEVILRCVPISNHLYFYWYRQILGQKVEFLVSFYNNEISEKSEIFDDQFSVERPDGSNFTLKIRSTKLEDSAMYFCASSRDSGGETQYFGPGTRLLVL.

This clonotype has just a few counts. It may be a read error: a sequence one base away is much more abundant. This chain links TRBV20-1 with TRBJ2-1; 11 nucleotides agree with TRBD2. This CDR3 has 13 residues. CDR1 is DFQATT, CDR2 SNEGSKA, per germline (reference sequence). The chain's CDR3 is CSASGTSGNGQFF. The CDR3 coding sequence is TGCAGTGCTAGCGGGACTAGCGGAAATGGGCAGTTCTTC.